A single T cell receptor (beta chain) is shown here with its context. These data come from a study of T cells in Graves' hyperthyroidism and ophthalmopathy. For the diagnoses, clinical symptoms, serum thyroxine and TRAb, thyroid ultrasound and orbital computed tomography were used. The CDR3 regions of TCR beta were amplified from RNA transcripts. When the TCR CDR3 underwent first-round RT-PCR, the HTBI primer set was used. TCRdb fed the multiplex PCR reads into MiXCR, producing one record per CDR3 protein. The sample lists hundreds of thousands of distinct CDR3 sequences; around 13% were seen once. Sequenced input: blood. This TCR derives from a woman aged 18-30 years with Graves' hyperthyroidism.

CDR3 nucleotides: TGCAGTGCTTCCTGGACAGGGGTGGAGGTTGAAGCTTTCTTT. Translating it yields CSASWTGVEVEAFF. V gene TRBV20-1 combines with J gene TRBJ1-1; 9 bases agree with TRBD1. V lost 5 bases and J lost 7; bases outside the gene matches: 11. The germline V gene has CDR1 DFQATT and CDR2 SNEGSKA (reference sequence). This CDR3 is built from 14 residues.